A single sample gave rise to the 13 T cell receptor beta chains below, sequenced in a study of cytomegalovirus exposure and HLA in healthy donors (dated by TCRdb to about 2017). Libraries were made using the immunoSEQ multiplex PCR assay. TCRdb took over this immuneACCESS table, retaining in-frame rearrangements with V and J assigned. Such tables are incomplete; in checked studies, under half of the missing clones stem from an unresolved V gene, and the remainder is unexplained. The sample table lists about 79,000 clones, 90% to 95% of them with a count of one. The top ten clones comprise around 3.5% of the sample. Sequenced: PBMCs. Source of these receptors: a woman aged 25 to 45 in good health and CMV-seronegative.

This chain links TRBV6-5 with TRBJ1-2, with TRBD1 as a possible D gene (5 bases). Trimming removed 1 base from V and 5 bases from J, with 17 bases in between. From germline, CDR1 is MNHEY and CDR2 SVGAGI. The CDR3 has 16 amino acids. CDR3 region: CASSYWSTGSSYGYTF. DNA of the CDR3: TGTGCCAGCAGTTACTGGAGCACAGGTTCTTCGTATGGCTACACCTTC.

This chain joins TRBV5-4 and TRBJ1-3; no clear D gene. Germline V gene data show CDR1 as SGHNT and CDR2 as YYREEE (reference sequence). V lost 0 bases and J lost 3, with 10 bases in between. This CDR3 region has 15 residues. CDR3 sequence (DNA): TGTGCCAGCAGCTTGGTTACTGAGGGTGGAAACACCATATATTTT. Protein: CASSLVTEGGNTIYF.

This chain links TRBV4-1 with TRBJ2-2; TRBD2 matches 7 bases. V lost 2 bases, J lost 6 bases, and 6 bases stayed unmatched. Germline V gene data show CDR1 as MGHRA and CDR2 as YSYEKL. This CDR3 is built from 15 residues. CDR3 in DNA: TGCGCCAGCAGCCAAAGTCAGGGAGGGGCCGGGGAGCTGTTTTTT. Translated, it gives CASSQSQGGAGELFF.

The CDR3 DNA sequence: TGCAGCGTTGTGCGGGGCAGCACAGATACGCAGTATTTT. Its protein is CSVVRGSTDTQYF. This sequence joins TRBV29-1 and TRBJ2-3; the D gene is possibly TRBD2 (6 bases). The CDR3 loop spans 13 amino acids. The germline gives CDR1 SQVTM, CDR2 ANQGSEA. V gave up 4 bases and J gave up 0 bases, with 8 bases separating them.

This sequence joins TRBV5-4 and TRBJ1-2, with 7 bases lining up with TRBD1. The CDR3 has 16 amino acids. Trimming cost V 4 bases and J 0 bases; bases outside gene matches: 9. Germline V gives CDR1 SGHNT, CDR2 YYREEE (reference sequence). In nucleotides, the CDR3 is TGTGCCAGCAGCCCGGGACAGTTAGCCTCTAACTATGGCTACACCTTC. Translating it yields CASSPGQLASNYGYTF.

The chain carries TRBV9 and TRBJ1-1; TRBD1 might be the D (6 bases). CDR3 size: 15 residues. CDR1 and CDR2 from the germline V gene are SGDLS and YYNGEE. Trimming removed 5 bases at V and 5 bases at J, with 19 bases between. CDR3 residues: CASRDAEGGRTEAFF. DNA of the CDR3: TGTGCCAGCAGAGACGCCGAGGGGGGGAGGACTGAAGCTTTCTTT.

V usage is TRBV29-1 and J usage is TRBJ1-3; maybe TRBD1 (5 bases). Germline V gene data show CDR1 as SQVTM and CDR2 as ANQGSEA. With 4 bases removed from V and 5 bases from J, the gap between germline ends came to 21 bases. This CDR3 is built from 16 residues. CDR3 residues: CSVVTVEGRGRNTIYF. DNA of the CDR3: TGCAGCGTTGTTACGGTGGAGGGACGGGGAAGAAACACCATATATTTT.

The sample holds a few counts of this clone. The genes are TRBV6-5 and TRBJ1-2; D unresolved. The germline V gene has CDR1 MNHEY and CDR2 SVGAGI. Trimming removed 5 bases from V and 3 bases from J, with 10 bases in between. The CDR3 is made up of 13 amino acids. The CDR3 protein is CASSHRPDYGYTF. For the CDR3, the DNA is TGTGCCAGCAGTCACCGTCCGGACTATGGCTACACCTTC.

This clone was picked up one time. The rearrangement joins TRBV28 to TRBJ1-1; tentatively, D is TRBD1 (5 bases). Per the germline V gene, CDR1 is MDHEN and CDR2 is SYDVKM. The CDR3 has 15 amino acids. Trimming stripped 5 bases from V and 7 bases from J, with 20 bases between. In DNA form, the CDR3 reads TGTGCCAGCAGTACGGCAGTGATCACAGGAGATGAAGCTTTCTTT. Protein sequence: CASSTAVITGDEAFF.

The DNA for the CDR3 is TGTGCCACCCAACAGGGGTGGGGCTACACCTTC. Protein sequence: CATQQGWGYTF. The genes are TRBV10-3 and TRBJ1-2; 7 nucleotides line up with TRBD1. J gave up 8 bases and V 10 bases, and 7 bases lay outside the gene matches. The CDR3 spans 11 residues. CDR1 is ENHRY and CDR2 is SYGVKD in the germline V gene.

V gene TRBV7-9 combines with J gene TRBJ2-3, with 7 bases aligning to TRBD2. Germline trimming cut 3 bases from V and 5 bases from J; bases unmatched to any gene: 8. In germline, CDR1 is SEHNR, CDR2 FQNEAQ (reference sequence). The CDR3 is 15 residues long. The chain's CDR3 is CASSFRRESGDTQYF. The CDR3 DNA reads TGTGCCAGCAGCTTTCGGCGGGAGTCTGGAGATACGCAGTATTTT.

The rearrangement links TRBV2 to TRBJ2-4; 7 bases agree with TRBD1. Germline CDR1 and CDR2: SNHLY and FYNNEI. Germline trimming cut 6 bases from V and 2 bases from J; bases unmatched to any gene: 7. The CDR3 covers 15 residues. CDR3 nucleotides: TGTGCCAGCAGGGTCCCGACAGGGTCCAAAAACATTCAGTACTTC. Residues: CASRVPTGSKNIQYF.

The chain combines TRBV10-3 with TRBJ2-1; the match to TRBD2 covers 11 bases. Germline trimming cut 3 bases from V and 7 bases from J; bases unmatched to any gene: 8. In germline, CDR1 is ENHRY, CDR2 SYGVKD. This CDR3 has 16 amino acids. The CDR3 DNA is TGTGCCATCAGTGAACCGGGACTAGCGGCCCCAAATGAGCAGTTCTTC. Its translation: CAISEPGLAAPNEQFF.